Below are 24 T cell receptor beta chains sequenced from a single sample in a study of T cells after yellow fever vaccination. TCRdb recomputed calls from the 5' RACE reads with MiXCR, one row per CDR3 protein. The data contain hundreds of thousands of distinct CDR3 sequences, more than 8.5% of them seen just once; the ten biggest clones take up roughly 18%. Sequencing was performed on PBMCs, taken on the day of the first yellow fever vaccination. The receptors stem from a man between 18 and 35 years old who received the YFV17D yellow fever vaccine.

This clonotype has at least ten counts. V is TRBV11-2 and J is TRBJ2-3, with a tentative D call TRBD2 (6 bases). This CDR3 contains 17 residues. Germline CDR1 is SGHAT and CDR2 is FQNNGV. Between the trimmed V and J ends, which lost 2 bases and 9 bases, there was a span of 24 bases. This CDR3 reads CASSLRVGTARVKTQYF. The CDR3 DNA follows: TGTGCCAGCAGCTTACGGGTCGGGACTGCTCGGGTGAAGACGCAGTATTTT.

This clonotype was counted only a few times. The CDR3 bases are TGTGCCAGCAGTGAAACGGGAGATACGCAGTATTTT. This sequence encodes CASSETGDTQYF. The V gene is TRBV2, the J gene TRBJ2-3; no clear D. Per the germline V gene, CDR1 is SNHLY and CDR2 is FYNNEI. CDR3 length equals 12 residues. The V gene lost 2 bases and the J gene lost 5 bases, with 5 bases spanning the gap. Together with reference TRBV2 and TRBJ2-3, the CDR3 gives the full variable domain: EPEVTQTPSHQVTQMGQEVILRCVPISNHLYFYWYRQILGQKVEFLVSFYNNEISEKSEIFDDQFSVERPDGSNFTLKIRSTKLEDSAMYFCASSETGDTQYFGPGTRLTVL.

This clonotype came up many times. CDR3 residues: CASSLRRQGALTNEKLFF. In DNA, the CDR3 is TGTGCCAGCAGCTTAAGGAGACAGGGGGCGCTTACTAATGAAAAACTGTTTTTT. The rearrangement links TRBV11-2 to TRBJ1-4, with 10 bases fitting TRBD1. Germline V gene data show CDR1 as SGHAT and CDR2 as FQNNGV. This CDR3 has 18 amino acids. Losses at the gene ends were 2 bases for V and 2 bases for J; bases not matched to a gene: 8. The full variable domain, with the rest looked up from reference TRBV11-2 and TRBJ1-4, is EAGVAQSPRYKIIEKRQSVAFWCNPISGHATLYWYQQILGQGPKLLIQFQNNGVVDDSQLPKDRFSAERLKGVDSTLKIQPAKLEDSAVYLCASSLRRQGALTNEKLFFGSGTQLSVL.

The table lists this clonotype with a few counts. The V gene is TRBV11-2, the J gene TRBJ2-6, with D possibly matching TRBD1 (5 bases). The CDR3 length is 16 residues. The germline V and J ends were trimmed by 5 bases and 2 bases, with 13 bases remaining between them. Germline V lookup: CDR1 SGHAT, CDR2 FQNNGV. CDR3 bases: TGTGCCAGCAGCCGGACACGCGATACTGGGGCCAACGTCCTGACTTTC. Encoded protein: CASSRTRDTGANVLTF.

This chain connects TRBV5-1 to TRBJ2-2, with D perhaps matching TRBD1 (5 bases). In germline, CDR1 is SGHRS, CDR2 YFSETQ. The V end lost 4 bases, the J end lost 1 base, and 14 bases lay between the germline ends. The CDR3 has 16 residues. This CDR3 reads CASSPRGFQNTGELFF. The DNA of the CDR3 is TGCGCCAGCAGCCCAAGGGGTTTCCAGAACACCGGGGAGCTGTTTTTT.

V is TRBV7-9 and J is TRBJ1-1; D remains ambiguous. Per germline, CDR1 SEHNR and CDR2 FQNEAQ (reference sequence). The germline V and J ends were trimmed by 5 bases and 4 bases, with 17 bases remaining between them. CDR3 length: 15 residues. Written as DNA, the CDR3 is TGTGCCAGCAGCCTCCTCCCCCAGGCTGGCACTGAAGCTTTCTTT. Translating gives CASSLLPQAGTEAFF.

The genes are TRBV27 and TRBJ2-7; 10 bases line up with TRBD1. V lost 6 bases to trimming and J lost 2 bases; unmatched junction nucleotides: 7. CDR1 is MNHEY, CDR2 SMNVEV, per germline (reference sequence). The CDR3 totals 15 residues. CDR3 bases: TGTGCCAGCAGGGTGATGGGACAGGGGACCTACGAGCAGTACTTC. Amino acid sequence: CASRVMGQGTYEQYF.

This clonotype came up many times. The chain recombines TRBV7-2 with TRBJ2-3, with 11 bases identical to TRBD2. Per germline, CDR1 SGHTA and CDR2 FQGNSA. The junction had 3 bases not matched to a gene; V was cut back by 4 bases and J by 3 bases. CDR3 length equals 15 residues. CDR3 amino acids: CASSYSGGETDTQYF. The CDR3 coding sequence is TGTGCCAGCAGCTATAGCGGGGGGGAGACAGATACGCAGTATTTT. The entire variable domain, with the rest obtained from reference TRBV7-2 and TRBJ2-3, is as follows: GAGVSQSPSNKVTEKGKDVELRCDPISGHTALYWYRQSLGQGLEFLIYFQGNSAPDKSGLPSDRFSAERTGGSVSTLTIQRTQQEDSAVYLCASSYSGGETDTQYFGPGTRLTVL.

This clonotype was detected only a few times. This chain uses TRBV2 with TRBJ1-6, with D possibly TRBD1 on 6 matching bases. The CDR3 is 16 amino acids. The germline V gene has CDR1 SNHLY and CDR2 FYNNEI. Trimming cost V 6 bases and J 7 bases, with 19 bases left between them. CDR3 nucleotide sequence: TGTGCCAGCAGCCACCCGTTAGGGGGAGGAAATTCACCCCTCCACTTT. Translated, it gives CASSHPLGGGNSPLHF.

The chain joins TRBV5-5 to TRBJ1-2; D unresolved. V lost 3 bases and J lost 7, with 16 bases in between. The CDR3 runs to 14 residues. Per germline, CDR1 SGHKS and CDR2 YYEKEE (reference sequence). The CDR3 loop is CASSWFETRPGYTF. CDR3 DNA sequence: TGTGCCAGCAGCTGGTTTGAGACCCGCCCTGGCTACACCTTC.

This clonotype came up a few times. The rearrangement joins TRBV10-2 to TRBJ1-1; no clear D. Trimming left V 9 bases short and J 2 bases short, with 13 bases between. Germline assignment: CDR1 WSHSY and CDR2 SAAADI. The CDR3 consists of 13 residues. CDR3 region: CASLPPGNTEAFF. CDR3 in DNA: TGCGCCAGTCTGCCCCCCGGAAACACTGAAGCTTTCTTT.

The rearrangement links TRBV20-1 to TRBJ1-1, with D possibly being TRBD1 (6 bases). The germline V gene encodes CDR1 DFQATT and CDR2 SNEGSKA (reference sequence). The germline V and J ends were trimmed by 3 bases and 0 bases, with 17 bases remaining between them. The CDR3 consists of 16 residues. In nucleotides, the CDR3 is TGCAGTGCTAGGGGCACTGAGGACAGTCTGAACACTGAAGCTTTCTTT. Amino acids: CSARGTEDSLNTEAFF.

The rearrangement uses TRBV5-1 and TRBJ1-1; no definite D call. This CDR3 contains 14 residues. The germline V and J ends were trimmed by 2 bases and 0 bases, with 8 bases remaining between them. Looked up from germline, CDR1 is SGHRS and CDR2 is YFSETQ. CDR3 DNA: TGCGCCAGCAGCTTATATCCCCTGAACACTGAAGCTTTCTTT. Protein sequence: CASSLYPLNTEAFF.

This clonotype was counted at least ten times. This rearrangement joins TRBV12-3 or TRBV12-4 to TRBJ2-1; D not resolved. Trimming left V 0 bases short and J 0 bases short, with 6 bases between. The CDR3 runs 15 residues. The CDR3 nucleotides read TGTGCCAGCAGTTTAGCAGTAAGCTCCTACAATGAGCAGTTCTTC. It encodes CASSLAVSSYNEQFF.

V is TRBV11-2 and J is TRBJ2-5; the D is unclear. Germline V CDR1 and CDR2: SGHAT, FQNNGV. The CDR3 length is 15 residues. V was pared by 1 base and J by 10 bases, with 19 bases between. CDR3 DNA sequence: TGTGCCAGCAGCTTAGTAACAGTACCCTCCAAAATCCAGTACTTC. Translating it yields CASSLVTVPSKIQYF.

This clonotype was seen repeatedly, ten times or more. The chain combines TRBV12-3 or TRBV12-4 with TRBJ1-5; D gene unclear. The CDR3 loop spans 13 amino acids. Trimming took off 3 bases at V and 6 bases at J, with 9 bases between the two ends. CDR3 residues: CASSFSLSQPQHF. In nucleotides, the CDR3 is TGTGCCAGCAGTTTCTCTTTGAGTCAGCCCCAGCATTTT.

This clonotype was counted only a few times. The J gene is TRBJ1-2, the V gene TRBV7-8; no firm D call. CDR3 size: 13 residues. V was cut by 4 bases and J by 8 bases, with 14 bases left in between. CDR1 is SGHVS, CDR2 FQNEAQ, per germline. CDR3 protein: CASSSQRDGGYTF. The CDR3 DNA follows: TGTGCCAGCAGCTCACAGAGGGATGGGGGCTACACCTTC.

V and J are TRBV6-2 or TRBV6-3 and TRBJ2-1; 7 bases align to TRBD2. The CDR3 has 15 amino acids. In germline, CDR1 is MNHEY, CDR2 SVGEGT. The ends lost 4 bases at V and 9 bases at J; junction bases unmatched: 12. The CDR3 reads CASSLLLALYGEQFF. Written as DNA, the CDR3 is TGTGCCAGCAGTTTATTACTAGCGCTTTACGGTGAGCAGTTCTTC.

This rearrangement joins TRBV5-1 to TRBJ2-7, with D possibly called TRBD1 or TRBD2 (5 bases each). V lost 4 bases and J lost 4, with 18 bases in between. There are 15 residues in the CDR3. Germline CDR1 reads SGHRS; CDR2 reads YFSETQ. The CDR3 region has the DNA TGCGCCAGCAGCCCGTTCGTGAGGGGCAGATACGAGCAGTACTTC. Its protein is CASSPFVRGRYEQYF.

V gene TRBV7-9 combines with J gene TRBJ2-1, with no clear D. Germline CDR1 SEHNR, CDR2 FQNEAQ (reference sequence). The CDR3 is 17 residues long. Trimming pared 4 bases from V and 5 bases from J, leaving 21 bases between. The CDR3 DNA reads as TGTGCCAGCAGCTCTGGGCGTCCCGGAAGAAACAACAATGAGCAGTTCTTC. Its translation: CASSSGRPGRNNNEQFF.

This clonotype came up a few times. The V and J genes are TRBV7-2 and TRBJ1-2, with D uncertain. Germline-derived CDR1 and CDR2 are SGHTA and FQGNSA. V gave up 0 bases and J gave up 0 bases, with 8 bases separating them. The CDR3 covers 15 residues. The CDR3: CASSLAAETNYGYTF. Here the CDR3 DNA reads TGTGCCAGCAGCTTAGCGGCAGAGACTAACTATGGCTACACCTTC.

In this sample, this clonotype turned up many times. The V and J genes are TRBV12-3 or TRBV12-4 and TRBJ2-3; possible D gene TRBD1, 5 bases. Trimming shortened V by 9 bases and J by 2 bases, and 12 bases separated the two germline ends. CDR3 size: 13 residues. CDR3 in DNA: TGTGCCAGTCTAGACAGCCTCACAGATACGCAGTATTTT. Residues: CASLDSLTDTQYF.

A few counts support this clonotype. This chain joins TRBV7-9 and TRBJ1-1; D gene ambiguous. Between the trimmed V and J ends, which lost 3 bases and 7 bases, there was a span of 12 bases. The CDR3 is made up of 13 amino acids. Germline V CDR1 and CDR2: SEHNR, FQNEAQ (reference sequence). The CDR3 reads CASSLVVAVEAFF. The CDR3 DNA follows: TGTGCCAGCAGCTTGGTAGTGGCGGTTGAAGCTTTCTTT.

This clonotype showed up just a few times. V is TRBV25-1 and J is TRBJ1-6; D ambiguous. Looked up from germline, CDR1 is MGHDK and CDR2 is SYGVNS. Trimming took off 2 bases at V and 0 bases at J, with 8 bases between the two ends. This CDR3 has 16 residues. CDR3 coding DNA: TGTGCCAGCAGTGAAACGGGCAGCTCCTATAATTCACCCCTCCACTTT. This translates into CASSETGSSYNSPLHF. Looking up the rest from reference TRBV25-1 and TRBJ1-6 gives the full variable domain: EADIYQTPRYLVIGTGKKITLECSQTMGHDKMYWYQQDPGMELHLIHYSYGVNSTEKGDLSSESTVSRIRTEHFPLTLESARPSHTSQYLCASSETGSSYNSPLHFGNGTRLTVT.